These 32 T cell receptor beta chains originate from one sample sequenced in a study of T cells in women clearing cervical HPV infection. The table came from immunoSEQ multiplex PCR; TCRdb's copy has only in-frame clones and leaves some out. The sample totals some 20,000 clones; its top ten clones hold about 5%. The sample taken for sequencing was blood buffy coat. The receptors shown here come from a woman aged 18 to 75 with a cervical HPV16 infection that either progressed to CIN3+ or cleared (not recorded which).

About this clone itself: The CDR3 end falls 3 residues outside the read, so it is completed with the germline J gene. This chain connects TRBV5-1 to TRBJ1-4; 9 bases align to TRBD1. CDR1 and CDR2 from the germline V gene are SGHRS and YFSETQ. CDR3 length equals 15 residues. The chain's CDR3 is CASSPETGGNSPLFF. The sequenced CDR3 bases are TGCGCCAGCAGCCCGGAGACAGGGGGTAATTCACCA.

Of note for this clone: The DNA ends 3 residues before the CDR3 does, and the rest of the CDR3 is filled in from the germline J gene. The chain links TRBV6-2 or TRBV6-3 to TRBJ1-2; 7 bases line up with TRBD1. Germline loops: CDR1 MNHEY, CDR2 SVGEGT. This CDR3 region has 14 residues. The covered CDR3 bases are TGTGCCAGCACCAGTTGGGGACAGCTAAGTCGC. Its translation is CASTSWGQLSR. The CDR3 as a whole reads CASTSWGQLSRYTF.

On this clone: The read ends 3 residues early relative to the CDR3; the germline J gene fills the gap. The chain links TRBV29-1 to TRBJ2-2; 7 bases align to TRBD2. CDR3 length: 15 amino acids. The germline gives CDR1 SQVTM, CDR2 ANQGSEA. CDR3 DNA, as far as it was read: TGCAGCGTTGGCAGCGGGGACTCAACTAATGAAAAG. Residues: CSVGSGDSTNEK. The full CDR3 is CSVGSGDSTNEKLFF.

A remark on this clone: The sequence runs out 3 residues before the end of the CDR3; the remainder is reconstructed from the germline J gene. The rearrangement links TRBV5-6 to TRBJ2-2, with TRBD1 matching over 8 bases. This CDR3 has 14 residues. Germline-derived CDR1 and CDR2 are SGHDT and YYEEEE. CDR3 amino acids: CASGSDRAGEKLFF. The covered CDR3 bases are TGTGCCAGCGGGTCGGACAGGGCAGGTGAAAAG.

Of note for this clone: The CDR3 end lies 3 residues beyond the end of the read and is filled in from the germline J gene. The V and J genes are TRBV2 and TRBJ2-5; 7 positions match TRBD1. The V gene end was trimmed by 8 bases and the J gene end by 4 bases; junction bases not matched to a gene: 10. In germline, CDR1 is SNHLY, CDR2 FYNNEI. This CDR3 spans 14 amino acids. CDR3 DNA (partial): TGTGCCAGCCTCCCTGACAGGGATAGAGAGACC. This translates into CASLPDRDRET. The CDR3 in its entirety is CASLPDRDRETQYF.

In the case of this clone: From the germline J gene comes the end of the CDR3, since the read stops 3 residues before it. The genes are TRBV6-2 or TRBV6-3 and TRBJ2-4, with 7 nucleotides matching TRBD1. Germline-derived CDR1 and CDR2 are MNHEY and SVGEGT. The CDR3 consists of 15 residues. The DNA read from the CDR3 is TGTGCCAGCAGTTACACCTTGGGACAGCAAGAGACT. Protein: CASSYTLGQQET. In full, the CDR3 reads CASSYTLGQQETQYF.

The CDR3: CATGDRRGYTF. The covered CDR3 bases are TGTGCCACTGGGGACAGAAGGGGC. The chain carries TRBV10-3 and TRBJ1-2, with 7 bases aligning to TRBD1. The CDR3 goes on 3 residues after the read ends, and that part is filled in from the germline J gene. Germline V gene sequence: CDR1 ENHRY, CDR2 SYGVKD. This CDR3 region has 11 residues.

The sequenced part of the CDR3 DNA is TGTGCCAGCAGCTTAATCCCAGGGCTGAACACTGAA. Its protein is CASSLIPGLNTE. The whole CDR3 reads CASSLIPGLNTEAFF. The genes are TRBV7-2 and TRBJ1-1; possible D gene TRBD1, 5 bases. The read stops 3 residues short of the end of the CDR3; the missing end is completed from the germline J gene. Germline V gives CDR1 SGHTA, CDR2 FQGNSA. The CDR3 is 15 residues long. Trimming took off 2 bases at V and 0 bases at J, with 10 bases between the two ends.

Incomplete CDR3 DNA: TGTGCCAGTAGTCCCGGGGACAGAATCTACGAC. It encodes CASSPGDRIYD. The CDR3 in its entirety is CASSPGDRIYDYTF. The chain carries TRBV19 and TRBJ1-2; the match to TRBD1 covers 7 bases. The CDR3 end is not reached by the read, which stops 3 residues before it; the germline J gene fills it in. The CDR3 covers 14 residues. The germline CDR1 and CDR2 sequences are LNHDA and SQIVND (reference sequence). Full variable domain (remainder filled in from reference TRBV19 and TRBJ1-2): DGGITQSPKYLFRKEGQNVTLSCEQNLNHDAMYWYRQDPGQGLRLIYYSQIVNDFQKGDIAEGYSVSREKKESFPLTVTSAQKNPTAFYLCASSPGDRIYDYTFGSGTRLTVV.

Turning to this clone: The CDR3 end is not reached by the read, which stops 3 residues before it; the germline J gene fills it in. The rearrangement uses TRBV29-1 and TRBJ2-1, with 9 positions matching TRBD2. CDR1 is SQVTM and CDR2 is ANQGSEA in the germline V gene. The length of the CDR3 is 18 residues. V dropped 0 bases and J dropped 6; count of bases not matched to a gene: 15. CDR3 amino acids: CSVEDHDMMLAGLNEQFF. Partial CDR3 DNA: TGCAGCGTTGAAGATCACGATATGATGCTAGCGGGGCTCAATGAG.

Notes on this clone: The sequence runs out 3 residues before the end of the CDR3; the remainder is reconstructed from the germline J gene. This rearrangement joins TRBV5-1 to TRBJ2-3; 9 bases are shared with TRBD1. This CDR3 has 15 amino acids. V lost 4 bases, J lost 5 bases, and 8 bases stayed unmatched. The V gene's germline CDR1 is SGHRS and CDR2 YFSETQ. CDR3 in amino acids: CASSATGGRIDTQYF. Incomplete CDR3 DNA: TGCGCCAGCAGCGCCACAGGGGGCCGGATAGATACG.

As for this clone: Sequencing ends 3 residues short of the CDR3 end; the germline J gene provides the rest. The V call is TRBV5-4, the J call TRBJ2-1; D remains unclear. V lost 0 bases to trimming and J lost 4 bases, with 8 bases between them. The CDR3 contains 14 residues. Germline V gene data show CDR1 as SGHNT and CDR2 as YYREEE (reference sequence). The sequenced part of the CDR3 DNA is TGTGCCAGCAGCTTGGAACACCCATACAATGAG. Protein: CASSLEHPYNE. The full CDR3 protein is CASSLEHPYNEQFF.

CDR3 DNA (partial): TGCGCCAGCAGCCAATCGTCCGGGACAGGGGAGACC. Translation: CASSQSSGTGET. From start to end, the CDR3 is CASSQSSGTGETQYF. The chain employs TRBV4-1 and TRBJ2-5; TRBD1 matches 9 bases. The CDR3 end is not reached by the read, which stops 3 residues before it; the germline J gene fills it in. The V gene's germline CDR1 is MGHRA and CDR2 YSYEKL. This CDR3 is 15 amino acids long. V trimming: 2 bases; J trimming: 5 bases; junction bases outside the gene matches: 6.

With respect to this clone: The read is 3 residues too short to cover the CDR3 end, so that end is filled in from the germline J gene. The V gene is TRBV7-2, the J gene TRBJ1-3; D possibly corresponds to TRBD1 (5 bases). Germline-derived CDR1 and CDR2 are SGHTA and FQGNSA. The length of the CDR3 is 14 residues. The germline V and J ends were trimmed by 8 bases and 3 bases, with 14 bases remaining between them. CDR3 residues: CASLKGSGGNTIYF. The sequenced part of the CDR3 DNA is TGTGCCAGCCTGAAGGGGTCCGGTGGAAACACC.

About this clone itself: The junction does not match germline at one end; this may be a read error. The sequenced CDR3 bases are TGCGCCAGCAGCCAAGACCGGGACAGGGTCTATGGC. Translation: CASSQDRDRVYG. The CDR3 in its entirety is CASSQDRDRVYGYTF. The rearrangement uses TRBV4-2 and TRBJ1-2; TRBD1 aligns across 9 bases. The read comes to an end 3 residues before the CDR3 does, leaving the germline J gene to fill in the end. The CDR3 spans 15 residues. Germline values: CDR1 LGHNA, CDR2 YNFKEQ.

A remark on this clone: The read ends 3 residues shy of where the CDR3 ends; the end is completed using the germline J gene. The chain employs TRBV20-1 and TRBJ1-5; 11 bases are a match to TRBD1. With V trimmed by 3 bases and J by 8 bases, 9 bases remained unmatched. CDR1 is DFQATT and CDR2 is SNEGSKA in the germline V gene (reference sequence). There are 15 residues in the CDR3. The sequenced part of the CDR3 DNA is TGCAGTGCTAGCCTCGGGCCGGGACAGGGGGAGCCC. Encoded protein: CSASLGPGQGEP. The entire CDR3 sequence reads CSASLGPGQGEPQHF.

A word on this clone: The read is 3 residues too short to cover the CDR3 end, so that end is filled in from the germline J gene. The J gene is TRBJ2-7, the V gene TRBV20-1, with 8 bases fitting TRBD1. There are 12 residues in the CDR3. CDR1 is DFQATT and CDR2 is SNEGSKA in the germline V gene (reference sequence). The J segment lost 3 bases and the V segment lost 5 bases, leaving 3 bases of the junction unmatched. Here the CDR3 reads CSARQGYYEQYF. The sequenced part of the CDR3 DNA is TGCAGTGCTCGACAGGGGTACTACGAG.

For this clone: The junction and the germline gene differ at one end; a read error may be behind it. The observed sequence ends 3 residues before the CDR3 terminus, with the missing tail filled in from the germline J gene. V is TRBV20-1 and J is TRBJ1-1, with 7 bases lining up with TRBD1. CDR3 size: 13 residues. Germline V gene lookup returns CDR1 DFQATT and CDR2 SNEGSKA (reference sequence). The CDR3 here is CSAGDRVGTEAFF. Incomplete CDR3 DNA: TGCAGTGCTGGAGACAGGGTCGGCACTGAA.

With regard to this clone: With the read ending 3 residues before the CDR3 end, the germline J gene is used to fill in that end. This chain joins TRBV6-2 or TRBV6-3 and TRBJ2-5; D remains ambiguous. V lost 0 bases and J lost 5, with 10 bases in between. Germline V CDR1 and CDR2: MNHEY, SVGEGT. The CDR3 extends over 14 amino acids. CDR3 bases read: TGTGCCAGCAGTTACTCGTCCCAGAAGGAGACC. Amino acids: CASSYSSQKET. The whole CDR3 sequence is CASSYSSQKETQYF.

As to this clone: Read coverage stops 3 residues before the CDR3 terminus; the germline J gene supplies the remainder. V and J are TRBV4-1 and TRBJ1-4, with 8 nucleotides matching TRBD1. The CDR3 has 14 residues. Germline V CDR1 and CDR2: MGHRA, YSYEKL. CDR3 protein: CASSHGQGGSPLFF. The covered CDR3 bases are TGCGCCAGCAGCCACGGACAGGGCGGGTCACCA.

A note on this clone: The read falls 3 residues short of the CDR3 end, and the missing part is taken from the germline J gene. This chain uses TRBV20-1 with TRBJ2-5; maybe TRBD2 (5 bases). The length of the CDR3 is 11 residues. Per germline, CDR1 DFQATT and CDR2 SNEGSKA (reference sequence). The germline V and J ends were trimmed by 7 bases and 4 bases, with 10 bases remaining between them. The CDR3 spells CSVRGGETQYF. CDR3 DNA, as far as it was read: TGCAGTGTACGGGGTGGAGAGACC.

Regarding this clone: With the read ending 3 residues before the CDR3 end, the germline J gene is used to fill in that end. V and J are TRBV7-3 and TRBJ2-3; D unclear. Trimming left V 5 bases short and J 3 bases short, with 12 bases between. The CDR3 extends over 14 amino acids. CDR1 and CDR2 from the germline V gene are SGHTA and FQGTGA. The sequenced CDR3 bases are TGTGCCAGCAGCGAAGGGCAGAGGACAGATACG. Protein sequence: CASSEGQRTDT. The full CDR3 protein is CASSEGQRTDTQYF. The entire variable domain, with the rest obtained from reference TRBV7-3 and TRBJ2-3, is as follows: GAGVSQTPSNKVTEKGKYVELRCDPISGHTALYWYRQSLGQGPEFLIYFQGTGAADDSGLPNDRFFAVRPEGSVSTLKIQRTERGDSAVYLCASSEGQRTDTQYFGPGTRLTVL.

A note on this clone: The CDR3 extends 3 residues past the end of the read, so its final part is completed from the germline J gene. This chain connects TRBV6-2 or TRBV6-3 to TRBJ2-3, with 7 bases fitting TRBD1. V was pared by 2 bases and J by 1 base, with 3 bases of the junction left unmatched. CDR1 and CDR2 (germline): MNHEY, SVGEGT. CDR3 length: 15 residues. CDR3 amino acids: CASSYRDSRTDTQYF. CDR3 DNA (partial): TGTGCCAGCAGTTACCGGGACAGCCGCACAGATACG.

Concerning this clone: The read finishes 3 residues shy of the CDR3 end, and the germline J gene is used to complete it. The genes are TRBV10-3 and TRBJ2-7; D is perhaps TRBD2 (5 bases). This CDR3 region has 14 residues. V lost 2 bases and J lost 6, with 14 bases in between. CDR1 is ENHRY, CDR2 SYGVKD, per germline. The CDR3 bases that were read are TGTGCCATCAGTGAGGGACTCCTGAGCGGCGAG. Translating gives CAISEGLLSGE. In full, the CDR3 is CAISEGLLSGEQYF.

The sequenced part of the CDR3 DNA is TGCAGCGCTTCCGGGACAGGGGGCTCCAATGAAAAA. Translated, it gives CSASGTGGSNEK. The entire CDR3 protein reads CSASGTGGSNEKLFF. The chain uses TRBV29-1 and TRBJ1-4; 12 bases match TRBD1. Read coverage stops 3 residues before the CDR3 terminus; the germline J gene supplies the remainder. This CDR3 is built from 15 residues. Per germline, CDR1 SQVTM and CDR2 ANQGSEA. V was clipped by 7 bases and J by 5 bases; unmatched bases: 8.

Remarks on this clone: Read sequence stops 3 residues before the CDR3 end, and the germline J gene provides the missing end. The chain carries TRBV10-3 and TRBJ2-5; TRBD1 matches at 7 bases. The germline CDR1 and CDR2 sequences are ENHRY and SYGVKD. This CDR3 has 13 residues. Trimming cost V 10 bases and J 5 bases; bases outside gene matches: 10. The CDR3 region is CAKTTGFGETQYF. CDR3 DNA (partial): TGTGCCAAAACGACAGGGTTCGGGGAGACC.

Comment on this clone: The CDR3 end is not reached by the read, which stops 3 residues before it; the germline J gene fills it in. The V gene is TRBV7-2, the J gene TRBJ1-2; D might be TRBD1 (6 bases). CDR3 length: 13 residues. Germline CDR1 and CDR2: SGHTA and FQGNSA. The ends were cut back, 6 bases at V and 6 bases at J, with 14 bases in the middle. The CDR3 bases that were read are TGTGCCAGCAGTTTTCGACAGGACCATGGC. Translation: CASSFRQDHG. The whole CDR3 sequence is CASSFRQDHGYTF.

A remark on this clone: Read data end 3 residues before the CDR3 end; the end is taken from the germline J gene. The rearrangement uses TRBV6-2 or TRBV6-3 and TRBJ1-5; D uncertain. Trimming removed 0 bases from V and 7 bases from J, with 10 bases in between. CDR1 and CDR2 from the germline V gene are MNHEY and SVGEGT. This CDR3 is 14 amino acids long. CDR3 loop: CASSYSGSAQPQHF. Incomplete CDR3 DNA: TGTGCCAGCAGTTACTCGGGCTCGGCCCAGCCC.

Points on this clone: The sequenced fragment ends 3 residues before the CDR3 boundary, so the rest is inferred from the germline J gene. The chain employs TRBV30 and TRBJ2-5; the match to TRBD2 covers 10 bases. The CDR3 contains 16 residues. Germline CDR1 is GTSNPN and CDR2 is SVGIG (reference sequence). Trimming removed 1 base from V and 0 bases from J; junction bases left unmatched: 5. The sequenced CDR3 bases are TGTGCCTGGAGTGGGACTAGCGGATTGTACCAAGAGACC. This encodes CAWSGTSGLYQET. The whole CDR3 sequence reads CAWSGTSGLYQETQYF.

Notes on this clone: One junction end disagrees with the germline gene, perhaps due to a read error. The read is 3 residues too short to cover the CDR3 end, so that end is filled in from the germline J gene. This chain joins TRBV4-2 and TRBJ2-7, with D perhaps assigned TRBD1 or TRBD2 (6 bases each). CDR1 is LGHNA and CDR2 is YNFKEQ in the germline V gene. The CDR3 loop spans 16 amino acids. CDR3 DNA (partial): TGCGCCAGCAGCCAAGAGCTGGGGGCGGGATTCAACGAG. Protein: CASSQELGAGFNE. The whole CDR3 protein is CASSQELGAGFNEQYF.

On this clone: The CDR3 end lies 3 residues beyond the end of the read and is filled in from the germline J gene. J is TRBJ1-4 and V is TRBV10-3; 7 bases line up with TRBD1. Germline CDR1 is ENHRY and CDR2 is SYGVKD. The CDR3 contains 17 residues. The ends lost 0 bases at V and 7 bases at J; junction bases unmatched: 11. Here the CDR3 reads CAISESFSGTAGEKLFF. Incomplete CDR3 DNA: TGTGCCATCAGTGAGTCTTTTTCGGGGACAGCCGGTGAAAAA.

With regard to this clone: The read halts 3 residues ahead of the CDR3 end, with the missing end drawn from the germline J gene. V gene TRBV10-3 combines with J gene TRBJ2-5; D is possibly TRBD2 (5 bases). Trimming stripped 3 bases from V and 0 bases from J, with 5 bases between. The CDR3 sequence is 13 residues long. Germline V gene data show CDR1 as ENHRY and CDR2 as SYGVKD. This CDR3 is CAISDGDQETQYF. The sequenced CDR3 bases are TGTGCCATCAGTGACGGGGACCAAGAGACC.